The 20 T cell receptor beta chains reported below all come from one sample, sequenced in a study of blood T cells in healthy people across ages. The use of a sample-barcoded 5' primer and a J-beta primer mix characterized a second PCR of roughly 6 to 11 cycles. TCRdb redid the calling of the 5' RACE reads with MiXCR, one entry per CDR3 protein. Among about 1,800,000 distinct CDR3 sequences listed, roughly 27% were seen once. Sequencing used blood. The receptors were gathered from a woman aged 30 to 39 in good health.

The rearrangement uses TRBV29-1 and TRBJ2-3, with a weak D call TRBD1 (6 bases). This CDR3 has 11 amino acids. CDR1 and CDR2 from the germline V gene are SQVTM and ANQGSEA. V lost 6 bases and J 5 bases, leaving 9 bases between the germline ends. CDR3 sequence reads: CSVLQGDTQYF. The DNA of the CDR3 is TGCAGCGTGTTACAGGGAGATACGCAGTATTTT.

The rearrangement links TRBV7-9 to TRBJ1-6; D unclear. In germline, CDR1 is SEHNR, CDR2 FQNEAQ (reference sequence). The V end was cut by 2 bases, the J end by 11 bases, with 4 bases between. CDR3 length equals 11 residues. The CDR3 DNA reads TGTGCCAGCAGCTTATCCACACCCCTCCACTTT. Translating gives CASSLSTPLHF.

In this sample, this clonotype turned up a few times. This chain connects TRBV20-1 to TRBJ1-3; 9 bases map to TRBD1. The CDR3 has 13 residues. Germline assignment: CDR1 DFQATT and CDR2 SNEGSKA (reference sequence). The V segment lost 6 bases and the J segment 10 bases; nucleotides outside the gene matches: 10. The CDR3 region is CSAPFPGQGTIYF. In DNA, the CDR3 is TGCAGTGCACCATTCCCGGGACAGGGAACCATATATTTT.

V gene TRBV3-1 combines with J gene TRBJ1-2; TRBD1 is a possible D gene (6 bases). The CDR3 sequence is 19 residues long. The V end lost 4 bases, the J end lost 3 bases, and 27 bases lay between the germline ends. The germline CDR1 and CDR2 sequences are LGHDT and YNNKEL (reference sequence). CDR3 sequence: CASSRQSSTGPGDDYGYTF. The DNA for the CDR3 is TGTGCCAGCAGCCGTCAATCGTCGACAGGCCCAGGGGATGACTATGGCTACACCTTC. The complete variable domain, with remaining parts taken from reference TRBV3-1 and TRBJ1-2, reads DTAVSQTPKYLVTQMGNDKSIKCEQNLGHDTMYWYKQDSKKFLKIMFSYNNKELIINETVPNRFSPKSPDKAHLNLHINSLELGDSAVYFCASSRQSSTGPGDDYGYTFGSGTRLTVV.

This clonotype was detected ten times or more. Sequence at one end of the junction differs from germline and may be a read error. The chain has TRBV6-5 and TRBJ1-2; TRBD1 matches 7 bases. Germline-derived CDR1 and CDR2 are MNHEY and SVGAGI. The CDR3 has 14 residues. CDR3 DNA: TGTGCCAGCAGTTCCCCAACAGGGGACTATGACTACACCTTC. It translates to CASSSPTGDYDYTF.

The chain employs TRBV5-1 and TRBJ2-2; 7 nucleotides agree with TRBD1. V gave up 0 bases and J gave up 6 bases; unmatched junction bases: 8. CDR1 is SGHRS, CDR2 YFSETQ, per germline. The CDR3 has 16 amino acids. The CDR3 loop reads CASSLATGVLSGELFF. CDR3 DNA: TGCGCCAGCAGCTTGGCCACAGGGGTACTATCCGGGGAGCTGTTTTTT. Supplemented by reference TRBV5-1 and TRBJ2-2, the full variable domain reads KAGVTQTPRYLIKTRGQQVTLSCSPISGHRSVSWYQQTPGQGLQFLFEYFSETQRNKGNFPGRFSGRQFSNSRSEMNVSTLELGDSALYLCASSLATGVLSGELFFGEGSRLTVL.

Remarks on this clonotype: Possible read error: a much larger clone is one base away. The V and J genes are TRBV20-1 and TRBJ2-1, with D perhaps TRBD2 (7 bases). V lost 3 bases, J lost 6 bases, and 21 bases lay in between. The CDR3 has 16 amino acids. Germline V gene data show CDR1 as DFQATT and CDR2 as SNEGSKA (reference sequence). The CDR3 coding sequence is TGCAGTGCTAGCGGACTAGGGGGGAGAAATGTCAATGAGCAGTTCTTC. It yields the protein CSASGLGGRNVNEQFF.

A remark on this clonotype: A much larger clone lies one base from this, so it may be a read error. The chain uses TRBV20-1 and TRBJ2-1, with D maybe TRBD1 (5 bases). There are 17 residues in the CDR3. Germline V gene data show CDR1 as DFQATT and CDR2 as SNEGSKA (reference sequence). The germline V and J ends were trimmed by 3 bases and 13 bases, with 31 bases remaining between them. The CDR3 nucleotides read TGCAGTGCTAGCGAAACAGGAGTCCTACGCCGCCAAGAGACCCAGTTCTTC. The encoded protein is CSASETGVLRRQETQFF.

This clonotype was seen at least ten times. The gene calls are TRBV5-1 and TRBJ2-6; TRBD1 matches at 10 bases. Germline V gene data show CDR1 as SGHRS and CDR2 as YFSETQ. This CDR3 spans 19 amino acids. V lost 3 bases to trimming and J lost 3 bases; unmatched junction nucleotides: 12. This CDR3 is CASSSPGGQGTLGANVLTF. For the CDR3, the DNA is TGCGCCAGCAGCTCACCTGGGGGACAGGGGACTCTTGGGGCCAACGTCCTGACTTTC. The whole variable domain, filled in from reference TRBV5-1 and TRBJ2-6, reads KAGVTQTPRYLIKTRGQQVTLSCSPISGHRSVSWYQQTPGQGLQFLFEYFSETQRNKGNFPGRFSGRQFSNSRSEMNVSTLELGDSALYLCASSSPGGQGTLGANVLTFGAGSRLTVL.

This clonotype appeared a few times. This chain links TRBV20-1 with TRBJ1-5; D might be TRBD1 (5 bases). Germline V lookup: CDR1 DFQATT, CDR2 SNEGSKA (reference sequence). V was clipped by 6 bases and J by 5 bases, with 14 bases between them. CDR3 length: 13 residues. The CDR3 protein is CSAGERGDQPQHF. The CDR3 nucleotides read TGCAGTGCAGGGGAACGAGGGGATCAGCCCCAGCATTTT.

A remark on this clonotype: One junction end disagrees with the germline gene, perhaps due to a read error. The chain combines TRBV14 with TRBJ1-5, with D possibly being TRBD1 (5 bases). Germline values: CDR1 SGHDN, CDR2 FVKESK. The CDR3 sequence is 13 residues long. The CDR3 protein is CACSLGDHQPQHF. CDR3 DNA sequence: TGTGCCTGCAGTCTCGGGGACCACCAGCCCCAGCATTTT.

This clonotype has only a few counts. The rearrangement joins TRBV29-1 to TRBJ2-5; possible D gene TRBD2, 5 bases. The J call is doubtful: the DNA matches TRBJ2-7 better. The CDR3 runs to 11 residues. Germline V gene sequence: CDR1 SQVTM, CDR2 ANQGSEA. CDR3: CSVALGAEQYF. CDR3 nucleotides: TGCAGCGTCGCACTAGGAGCCGAGCAGTACTTC.

With respect to this clonotype: At one boundary the junction diverges from the germline segment, which might be a read error. The chain employs TRBV12-3 or TRBV12-4 and TRBJ2-3; D could derive from TRBD1 or TRBD2 (5 bases each). This CDR3 comprises 14 residues. The CDR3 loop reads CASSGPGTRDTRYF. CDR3 bases: TGTGCCAGCAGTGGGCCCGGGACGAGAGATACGCGGTATTTT.

This clonotype was detected ten times or more. The rearrangement joins TRBV10-3 to TRBJ2-5; 14 positions agree with TRBD2. The CDR3 totals 15 residues. Germline V gene sequence: CDR1 ENHRY, CDR2 SYGVKD. V trimming: 5 bases; J trimming: 5 bases; junction bases outside the gene matches: 4. This chain's CDR3 is CAISLGLAGGETQYF. CDR3 sequence (DNA): TGTGCCATCAGTCTTGGACTAGCGGGGGGCGAGACCCAGTACTTC.

V is TRBV29-1 and J is TRBJ1-3, with D uncertain. This CDR3 has 14 residues. Trimming left V 6 bases short and J 0 bases short, with 12 bases between. Looked up from germline, CDR1 is SQVTM and CDR2 is ANQGSEA. The CDR3, as DNA: TGCAGCGTCGTCCACTCGGCCTCTGGAAACACCATATATTTT. Translating gives CSVVHSASGNTIYF.

This rearrangement joins TRBV5-1 to TRBJ2-1; TRBD2 matches at 12 bases. Unmatched junction bases numbered 7, after V lost 0 bases and J lost 6 bases. This CDR3 has 17 residues. From germline, CDR1 is SGHRS and CDR2 YFSETQ. Written as DNA, the CDR3 is TGCGCCAGCAGCTTGGTCCCCTCTAGCGGGGGGGCCAATGAGCAGTTCTTC. Amino acid sequence: CASSLVPSSGGANEQFF.

J is TRBJ2-7 and V is TRBV6-4, with TRBD1 identical over 9 bases. This CDR3 region has 18 residues. Germline V gene data show CDR1 as MRHNA and CDR2 as SNTAGT. The V and J ends lost 4 bases and 1 base, in that order; junction bases with no gene match: 14. CDR3: CASSAAAPGQGTSYEQYF. DNA for the CDR3: TGTGCCAGCAGTGCAGCCGCCCCGGGACAGGGAACTTCCTACGAGCAGTACTTC.

The chain carries TRBV12-3 or TRBV12-4 and TRBJ1-2; D not certain. CDR3 length: 13 amino acids. The V and J ends lost 4 bases and 4 bases respectively, with 10 bases between them. CDR3 nucleotide sequence: TGTGCCAGCAGTTCCCCGAACTTCTATGGCTACACCTTC. Its translation: CASSSPNFYGYTF.

For this clonotype: A much larger clone differs by one base, so this may be a read error. V gene TRBV6-5 combines with J gene TRBJ2-5; weak D call: TRBD1 (6 bases). The CDR3 is 13 residues long. Germline CDR1 and CDR2: MNHEY and SVGAGI. Deletions cut 10 bases from V and 9 bases from J, with 21 bases between. As DNA, the CDR3 is TGTGCCACCAGGGGCGGTGGCGTGGAGGCCCAGTACTTC. It translates to CATRGGGVEAQYF.

The chain recombines TRBV29-1 with TRBJ2-4; a weak D match, TRBD1 (6 bases). CDR1 is SQVTM, CDR2 ANQGSEA, per germline. The ends were cut back, 5 bases at V and 13 bases at J, with 18 bases in the middle. There are 12 residues in the CDR3. The CDR3 coding sequence is TGCAGCGTTCGGACAGAACTTGGGGAGCAGTACTTC. Encoded protein: CSVRTELGEQYF.